This is a list of T cell receptor beta chains from one sample in a study of cytomegalovirus exposure and HLA in healthy donors. Libraries were prepared by immunoSEQ multiplex PCR; TCRdb keeps only in-frame clonotypes and omits some of them. Of fewer than 200,000 clones in the sample, approximately 80% are singletons; the top ten hold around 0.52%. Sequencing input: PBMCs. The receptors stem from a woman in her forties or fifties in good health and CMV-seronegative. The CDR3 runs from the conserved cysteine through the conserved F or W. The D gene is left open where the match is weak. Clone size is given for some rows only: seen once, a few or many times, or a class if the clone is expanded.

v_gene: TRBV6-5
j_gene: TRBJ2-7
abundance: .
d_gene: .
CDR3nt: TGTGCCAGCAGTGATCAGGGGGGACCCTACGAGCAGTACTTC
CDR3aa: CASSDQGGPYEQYF

v_gene: TRBV28
j_gene: TRBJ2-7
abundance: .
d_gene: TRBD2
CDR3nt: TGTGCCAGCACCCCCCGCGGACTAGCGGGGTTAATTTTACGCTACGAGCAGTACTTC
CDR3aa: CASTPRGLAGLILRYEQYF

v_gene: TRBV6-6
j_gene: TRBJ2-6
abundance: .
d_gene: .
CDR3nt: TGTGCCAGCAGTCCCTCAGTCTCTGGGGCCAACGTCCTGACTTTC
CDR3aa: CASSPSVSGANVLTF

v_gene: TRBV5-1
j_gene: TRBJ2-5
abundance: .
d_gene: TRBD2
CDR3nt: TGCGCCAGCAGCTTCTCGGTCGGGGGGGCCCGGGAGACCCAGTACTTC
CDR3aa: CASSFSVGGARETQYF

v_gene: TRBV4-1
j_gene: TRBJ2-7
abundance: few
d_gene: .
CDR3nt: TGCGCCAGCAGCCAAGTGGGCAGATCCTACGAGCAGTACTTC
CDR3aa: CASSQVGRSYEQYF

v_gene: TRBV2
j_gene: TRBJ2-1
abundance: few
d_gene: TRBD1
CDR3nt: TGTGCCAGCAGGGAAACAGGGGTCCTTTACAATGAGCAGTTCTTC
CDR3aa: CASRETGVLYNEQFF

v_gene: TRBV4-1
j_gene: TRBJ2-7
abundance: .
d_gene: .
CDR3nt: TGCGCCAGCAGCCAAGCCCCCTTATCAGGTATCGGCTACGAGCAGTACTTC
CDR3aa: CASSQAPLSGIGYEQYF

v_gene: TRBV4-1
j_gene: TRBJ2-7
abundance: once
d_gene: TRBD2
CDR3nt: TGCGCCAGCAGCCCCGGGACTAGCGGGAGAGCCTCCTACGAGCAGTACTTC
CDR3aa: CASSPGTSGRASYEQYF

v_gene: TRBV10-3
j_gene: TRBJ2-5
abundance: .
d_gene: .
CDR3nt: TGTGCCATCAGTGAAGCTCCCAGGGGTGGGGAGCAGTACTTC
CDR3aa: CAISEAPRGGEQYF

v_gene: TRBV29-1
j_gene: TRBJ2-7
abundance: .
d_gene: TRBD1
CDR3nt: TGCAGCGTGGGAAGGGACAGGGGGCTTTACGAGCAGTACTTC
CDR3aa: CSVGRDRGLYEQYF

v_gene: TRBV7-9
j_gene: TRBJ2-2
abundance: .
d_gene: .
CDR3nt: TGTGCCAGCAGCTCCGGGCCCGACAGGAACACCGGGGAGCTGTTTTTT
CDR3aa: CASSSGPDRNTGELFF

v_gene: TRBV6-5
j_gene: TRBJ2-1
abundance: .
d_gene: .
CDR3nt: TGTGCCAGCACAAACGGACATCTCAATGAGCAGTTCTTC
CDR3aa: CASTNGHLNEQFF

v_gene: TRBV5-1
j_gene: TRBJ2-1
abundance: .
d_gene: .
CDR3nt: TGCGCCAGCAGCTTACAGCGGCAACCTTCCTACAATGAGCAGTTCTTC
CDR3aa: CASSLQRQPSYNEQFF

v_gene: TRBV27
j_gene: TRBJ1-1
abundance: once
d_gene: TRBD1
CDR3nt: TGTGCCAGCAGTCGGTGGACAGGGGAGGGGTACACTGAAGCTTTCTTT
CDR3aa: CASSRWTGEGYTEAFF

v_gene: TRBV5-1
j_gene: TRBJ1-1
abundance: .
d_gene: .
CDR3nt: TGCGCCAGCAGCTTGGGGTCCAGAGAGGGTGAAGCTTTCTTT
CDR3aa: CASSLGSREGEAFF

v_gene: TRBV2
j_gene: TRBJ2-1
abundance: .
d_gene: .
CDR3nt: TGTGCCAGCAGTCTAGAGGGGGATGAGCAGTTCTTC
CDR3aa: CASSLEGDEQFF

v_gene: TRBV5-4
j_gene: TRBJ1-2
abundance: .
d_gene: .
CDR3nt: TGTGCCAGCAGCTCAGGACGGGATGTCTATGGCTACACCTTC
CDR3aa: CASSSGRDVYGYTF

v_gene: TRBV30
j_gene: TRBJ2-5
abundance: .
d_gene: .
CDR3nt: TGTGCCTGGACTGGGGGGGAGACCCAGTACTTC
CDR3aa: CAWTGGETQYF

v_gene: TRBV7-9
j_gene: TRBJ2-3
abundance: .
d_gene: TRBD2
CDR3nt: TGTGCCAGCAGCGAACTAGCGGGGGGAACAGATACGCAGTATTTT
CDR3aa: CASSELAGGTDTQYF

v_gene: TRBV11-2
j_gene: TRBJ1-2
abundance: few
d_gene: TRBD1
CDR3nt: TGTGCCAGCAGCTTAGGGGGGACAGGGGGCAGGAACTATGGCTACACCTTC
CDR3aa: CASSLGGTGGRNYGYTF

v_gene: TRBV6-1
j_gene: TRBJ2-7
abundance: .
d_gene: TRBD1
CDR3nt: TGTGCCAGCATTCTGACAGGGGCGAACGAGCAGTACTTC
CDR3aa: CASILTGANEQYF

v_gene: TRBV30
j_gene: TRBJ1-4
abundance: .
d_gene: .
CDR3nt: TGTGCCTGGAGTCGAGGGTGGCAGGATGAAAAACTGTTTTTT
CDR3aa: CAWSRGWQDEKLFF

v_gene: TRBV28
j_gene: TRBJ1-3
abundance: .
d_gene: .
CDR3nt: TGTGCCAGCCAACAGGGAACTACTGGAAACACCATATATTTT
CDR3aa: CASQQGTTGNTIYF

v_gene: TRBV5-5
j_gene: TRBJ1-2
abundance: once
d_gene: .
CDR3nt: TGTGCCAGCAGCCCGGACAGAACTTATGGCTACACCTTC
CDR3aa: CASSPDRTYGYTF

v_gene: TRBV5-6
j_gene: TRBJ2-7
abundance: .
d_gene: TRBD1
CDR3nt: TGTGCCAGCGGAAATACAGGGGGTGCCTACGAGCAGTACTTC
CDR3aa: CASGNTGGAYEQYF

v_gene: TRBV6-5
j_gene: TRBJ1-5
abundance: .
d_gene: .
CDR3nt: TGTGCCAGCAGTTACTCGAGCAGGGGCAGCAATCAGCCCCAGCATTTT
CDR3aa: CASSYSSRGSNQPQHF

v_gene: TRBV29-1
j_gene: TRBJ2-3
abundance: .
d_gene: TRBD2
CDR3nt: TGCAGCCTAGCGGGAGGGGTTAGCACAGATACGCAGTATTTT
CDR3aa: CSLAGGVSTDTQYF

v_gene: TRBV6-6
j_gene: TRBJ2-3
abundance: .
d_gene: .
CDR3nt: TGTGCCAGCAGTTACTCGGGCAGTAGCACAGATACGCAGTATTTT
CDR3aa: CASSYSGSSTDTQYF

v_gene: TRBV11-2
j_gene: TRBJ1-1
abundance: .
d_gene: .
CDR3nt: TGTGCCAGCAGCTCCGACGATTGGGGCAGGGAGAACACTGAAGCTTTCTTT
CDR3aa: CASSSDDWGRENTEAFF

v_gene: TRBV9
j_gene: TRBJ2-2
abundance: .
d_gene: .
CDR3nt: TGTGCCAGCAGCGTAGCGTCCTCCGGGGAGCTGTTTTTT
CDR3aa: CASSVASSGELFF

v_gene: TRBV11-1
j_gene: TRBJ1-2
abundance: .
d_gene: .
CDR3nt: TGTGCCAGCAGCTTAACTGGCAGGGGAAACTATGGCTACACCTTC
CDR3aa: CASSLTGRGNYGYTF

v_gene: TRBV28
j_gene: TRBJ2-7
abundance: .
d_gene: .
CDR3nt: TGTGCCAGCAGTTTTCGGGACTTCACCCGTGGCGAGCAGTACTTC
CDR3aa: CASSFRDFTRGEQYF

v_gene: TRBV5-1
j_gene: TRBJ2-5
abundance: once
d_gene: TRBD2
CDR3nt: TGCGCCAGCAGCTTGGGTCCAGCGGGGGGGACAGAGACCCAGTACTTC
CDR3aa: CASSLGPAGGTETQYF

v_gene: TRBV29-1
j_gene: TRBJ2-1
abundance: .
d_gene: .
CDR3nt: TGCAGCGTTGAAGAGCAGGGGAATGAGCAGTTCTTC
CDR3aa: CSVEEQGNEQFF

v_gene: TRBV7-6
j_gene: TRBJ2-7
abundance: .
d_gene: TRBD2
CDR3nt: TGTGCCACCAGAGCGGGACCGACCTACGAGCAGTACTTC
CDR3aa: CATRAGPTYEQYF

v_gene: TRBV18
j_gene: TRBJ1-1
abundance: .
d_gene: .
CDR3nt: TGTGCCAGCTCACTCGGTTGGGGCAGATTGGGCACTGAAGCTTTCTTT
CDR3aa: CASSLGWGRLGTEAFF

v_gene: TRBV2
j_gene: TRBJ2-3
abundance: .
d_gene: TRBD2
CDR3nt: TGTGCCAGCAGCCGTAGCGGGATTAGCACAGATACGCAGTATTTT
CDR3aa: CASSRSGISTDTQYF

v_gene: TRBV4-2
j_gene: TRBJ1-1
abundance: few
d_gene: TRBD1
CDR3nt: TGTGCCACCAACAGGGGTAACACTGAAGCTTTCTTT
CDR3aa: CATNRGNTEAFF

v_gene: TRBV19
j_gene: TRBJ2-7
abundance: .
d_gene: .
CDR3nt: TGTGCCAGTAGTATAGATCCTGTTAGCCCAATCCACGAGCAGTACTTC
CDR3aa: CASSIDPVSPIHEQYF